These 32 T cell receptor beta chains came from one sample sequenced in a study of T cells after yellow fever vaccination. Each CDR3 protein is one row after TCRdb ran MiXCR on the 5' RACE reads. The sample carries a few hundred thousand distinct CDR3 sequences, around 6.7% recorded once. This specimen was CD4+ T cells sorted from PBMCs, taken on the day of the yellow fever booster vaccination. Every receptor here comes from a man aged 30 to 45 who received the YFV17D yellow fever vaccine.

The sample holds many counts of this clonotype. The chain has TRBV20-1 and TRBJ1-2; D might be TRBD1 (5 bases). The germline gives CDR1 DFQATT, CDR2 SNEGSKA (reference sequence). V gave up 6 bases and J gave up 8 bases, with 19 bases separating them. The CDR3 runs to 13 residues. CDR3 sequence (DNA): TGCAGTGCCTCTTTTGCAGGGTTCTACGGCTACACCTTC. Protein product: CSASFAGFYGYTF.

The rearrangement links TRBV2 to TRBJ2-7, with unresolved D. There are 14 residues in the CDR3. Germline V gene lookup returns CDR1 SNHLY and CDR2 FYNNEI. Trimming took off 3 bases at V and 1 base at J, with 10 bases between the two ends. Written as DNA, the CDR3 is TGTGCCAGCAGTGACCAGGTTCTTTCCTACGAGCAGTACTTC. It specifies CASSDQVLSYEQYF.

This clonotype was detected ten times or more. The chain's CDR3 is CASSLEMASGPYEQYF. In nucleotides, the CDR3 is TGTGCCAGCAGCTTAGAAATGGCTAGCGGCCCCTACGAGCAGTACTTC. The chain joins TRBV7-9 to TRBJ2-7; 7 nucleotides align to TRBD2. V lost 1 base to trimming and J lost 2 bases; unmatched junction nucleotides: 8. Germline V gives CDR1 SEHNR, CDR2 FQNEAQ (reference sequence). CDR3 length equals 16 residues.

This clonotype occurred many times. The V gene is TRBV12-3 or TRBV12-4, the J gene TRBJ1-3; D remains ambiguous. The CDR3 sequence is 15 residues long. Trimming took off 3 bases at V and 0 bases at J, with 9 bases between the two ends. The CDR3 coding sequence is TGTGCCAGCAGTTTCGCCCGGAGCTCTGGAAACACCATATATTTT. Translated, it gives CASSFARSSGNTIYF.

This clonotype was counted at least ten times. CDR3 sequence reads: CASSLGAGATYTDTQYF. The CDR3 DNA follows: TGTGCCAGCAGCTTAGGTGCCGGGGCGACTTACACAGATACGCAGTATTTT. This rearrangement joins TRBV7-9 to TRBJ2-3; the D call may be TRBD1 or TRBD2 (5 bases each). V lost 1 base, J lost 2 bases, and 16 bases lay in between. The CDR3 runs 17 residues. CDR1 and CDR2 (germline): SEHNR, FQNEAQ (reference sequence).

Comments on this clonotype: A much larger clone differs by one base, so this may be a read error. The chain recombines TRBV18 with TRBJ2-1; possible D gene TRBD2, 7 bases. Germline CDR1 KGHSH, CDR2 LQKENI. This CDR3 comprises 16 residues. The CDR3 sequence: CASSHSAGGQYNERFF. In DNA, the CDR3 is TGTGCCAGCTCACACTCCGCCGGGGGGCAATACAATGAGCGGTTCTTC.

This chain uses TRBV20-1 with TRBJ2-1, with 11 bases fitting TRBD2. CDR1 and CDR2 (germline): DFQATT, SNEGSKA (reference sequence). The CDR3 runs 15 residues. V lost 4 bases to trimming and J lost 5 bases; unmatched junction nucleotides: 7. The CDR3 here is CSATALAGANNEQFF. The CDR3 region has the DNA TGCAGTGCTACCGCACTAGCGGGAGCCAACAATGAGCAGTTCTTC.

V usage is TRBV18 and J usage is TRBJ2-7, with 8 bases aligning to TRBD2. The CDR3 runs to 15 residues. V lost 4 bases and J lost 0; bases outside the gene matches: 5. Germline V gene data show CDR1 as KGHSH and CDR2 as LQKENI. The CDR3 DNA reads as TGTGCCAGCTCACTTACTAGCGGTGGCTCCTACGAGCAGTACTTC. Protein product: CASSLTSGGSYEQYF.

This clonotype was counted ten times or more. The chain is built from TRBV5-1 and TRBJ1-1, with 10 bases fitting TRBD1. V gave up 4 bases and J gave up 4 bases; unmatched junction bases: 7. Germline V gives CDR1 SGHRS, CDR2 YFSETQ. This CDR3 is built from 15 residues. The CDR3, as DNA: TGCGCCAGCAGCCCGCCGGGACAGGGGACCACTGAAGCTTTCTTT. This codes for CASSPPGQGTTEAFF.

V usage is TRBV5-1 and J usage is TRBJ1-2, with D possibly being TRBD1 (5 bases). This CDR3 region has 14 residues. Germline lookup yields CDR1 SGHRS and CDR2 YFSETQ. V dropped 4 bases and J dropped 2 bases, with 12 bases sitting between them. This CDR3 is CASSPQPGNYGYTF. The CDR3 DNA follows: TGCGCCAGCAGCCCCCAGCCAGGGAACTATGGCTACACCTTC.

On this clonotype: One base away lies a much larger clone, so this may be a sequencing read error. This chain uses TRBV29-1 with TRBJ2-3; tentatively, D is TRBD2 (6 bases). Between the trimmed V and J ends, which lost 3 bases and 0 bases, there was a span of 13 bases. CDR1 and CDR2 (germline): SQVTM, ANQGSEA. The CDR3 is 15 residues long. The DNA of the CDR3 is TGCAGCGTTGATCCGGGAGCGATCAGCACAGATACGCAGTATTTT. Translated, it gives CSVDPGAISTDTQYF.

V is TRBV30 and J is TRBJ2-3; TRBD2 is a possible D gene (5 bases). Germline loops: CDR1 GTSNPN, CDR2 SVGIG (reference sequence). The CDR3 covers 13 residues. The V gene lost 1 base and the J gene lost 3 bases, with 8 bases spanning the gap. The CDR3 bases are TGTGCCTGGAGTGACGGAGGTACAGATACGCAGTATTTT. Its protein is CAWSDGGTDTQYF.

This clonotype has ten or more counts. The V call is TRBV5-1, the J call TRBJ2-5; D tentatively fits TRBD1 or TRBD2 (5 bases each). Trimming shortened V by 3 bases and J by 5 bases, and 17 bases separated the two germline ends. CDR1 is SGHRS, CDR2 YFSETQ, per germline. This CDR3 has 15 amino acids. CDR3 DNA sequence: TGCGCCAGCAGCTCGTCGGTCTCGGGACGGGAGACCCAGTACTTC. It specifies CASSSSVSGRETQYF.

This clonotype turned up a few times. The rearrangement joins TRBV5-1 to TRBJ2-1; D is ambiguous. Germline-derived CDR1 and CDR2 are SGHRS and YFSETQ. V was trimmed by 2 bases and J by 2 bases, leaving 8 bases between them. The CDR3 contains 14 residues. The CDR3 nucleotides are TGCGCCAGCAGCTTCCAGCCCACCTACAATGAGCAGTTCTTC. It specifies CASSFQPTYNEQFF.

The sample holds a few counts of this clonotype. The rearrangement links TRBV10-3 to TRBJ2-3; 9 bases are shared with TRBD2. CDR1 and CDR2 (germline): ENHRY, SYGVKD. The CDR3 totals 16 residues. J lost 2 bases, V lost 5 bases, and 8 bases had no gene match. CDR3 sequence reads: CAISRTSAEVTDTQYF. DNA of the CDR3: TGTGCCATCAGTCGGACTAGCGCAGAAGTCACAGATACGCAGTATTTT.

This clonotype was counted many times. V gene TRBV5-1 combines with J gene TRBJ2-5, with no clear D. Germline CDR1 reads SGHRS; CDR2 reads YFSETQ. This CDR3 contains 12 residues. The V end was cut by 5 bases, the J end by 9 bases, with 14 bases between. The chain's CDR3 is CASRSTPPAQYF. The CDR3 DNA sequence: TGCGCCAGCAGGTCGACTCCGCCGGCCCAGTACTTC.

This clonotype has just a few counts. The chain links TRBV20-1 to TRBJ1-2; D gene uncertain. V was clipped by 3 bases and J by 0 bases, with 8 bases between them. This CDR3 spans 13 amino acids. Germline CDR1 DFQATT, CDR2 SNEGSKA (reference sequence). The DNA of the CDR3 is TGCAGTGCTAGCCGGGGAACTAACTATGGCTACACCTTC. It translates to CSASRGTNYGYTF.

This clonotype was recorded a few times. This sequence joins TRBV18 and TRBJ1-1, with D maybe TRBD1 (5 bases). Trimming removed 2 bases from V and 0 bases from J, with 10 bases in between. The CDR3 extends over 15 amino acids. Germline V gene sequence: CDR1 KGHSH, CDR2 LQKENI. Here the CDR3 reads CASSPVAGMNTEAFF. CDR3 coding DNA: TGTGCCAGCTCACCAGTCGCAGGGATGAACACTGAAGCTTTCTTT. The variable domain in full, with the rest retrieved from reference TRBV18 and TRBJ1-1, is NAGVMQNPRHLVRRRGQEARLRCSPMKGHSHVYWYRQLPEEGLKFMVYLQKENIIDESGMPKERFSAEFPKEGPSILRIQQVVRGDSAAYFCASSPVAGMNTEAFFGQGTRLTVV.

This clonotype turned up a few times. J is TRBJ2-1 and V is TRBV12-3 or TRBV12-4; weak D call: TRBD2 (6 bases). The CDR3 is made up of 15 amino acids. Trimming took off 6 bases at V and 0 bases at J, with 12 bases between the two ends. CDR3 DNA sequence: TGTGCCAGCAGCCAAGCGGGTACCTCCTACAATGAGCAGTTCTTC. Amino acids: CASSQAGTSYNEQFF.

This clonotype has more than one count but fewer than ten. J is TRBJ2-7 and V is TRBV6-6; a weak D match, TRBD1 (6 bases). The CDR3 covers 13 residues. Germline lookup yields CDR1 MNHNY and CDR2 SVGAGI (reference sequence). Trimming took 10 bases from V and 2 from J, leaving 15 bases between them. The CDR3 nucleotides read TGTGCCACCCTTCAGGGGAGCACCTACGAGCAGTACTTC. This codes for CATLQGSTYEQYF.

The table lists this clonotype with many counts. The chain recombines TRBV3-1 with TRBJ2-7, with D unresolved. This CDR3 has 14 amino acids. Germline assignment: CDR1 LGHDT and CDR2 YNNKEL (reference sequence). V lost 3 bases to trimming and J lost 5 bases, with 14 bases between them. The CDR3 DNA reads TGTGCCAGCAGCCACCTAGGAGAATCCCACGAGCAGTACTTC. Encoded protein: CASSHLGESHEQYF.

This clonotype has ten or more counts. The rearrangement joins TRBV6-1 to TRBJ2-7; D is possibly TRBD1 or TRBD2 (5 bases each). The ends were cut back, 5 bases at V and 2 bases at J, with 13 bases in the middle. This CDR3 contains 14 residues. CDR1 and CDR2 from the germline V gene are MNHNS and SASEGT. CDR3 in amino acids: CASSQGTVPYEQYF. In DNA form, the CDR3 reads TGTGCCAGCAGTCAAGGGACGGTCCCCTACGAGCAGTACTTC.

This clonotype was seen a handful of times. The genes are TRBV4-1 and TRBJ2-5, with D possibly called TRBD1 or TRBD2 (5 bases each). The CDR3 has 17 residues. From germline, CDR1 is MGHRA and CDR2 YSYEKL. The V end lost 1 base, the J end lost 3 bases, and 18 bases lay between the germline ends. The DNA for the CDR3 is TGCGCCAGCAGCCAAGGACCTTCTGGGACCCAGGAAGAGACCCAGTACTTC. Translating it yields CASSQGPSGTQEETQYF.

The V call is TRBV19, the J call TRBJ2-7; 7 bases fit TRBD1. Germline values: CDR1 LNHDA, CDR2 SQIVND (reference sequence). The CDR3 is 14 residues long. The V segment lost 4 bases and the J segment 1 base; nucleotides outside the gene matches: 4. CDR3 protein: CASSKGTASYEQYF. As DNA, the CDR3 is TGTGCCAGTAGTAAGGGGACAGCGTCCTACGAGCAGTACTTC.

This clonotype came up many times. The chain combines TRBV7-6 with TRBJ2-3; 7 positions match TRBD2. Looked up from germline, CDR1 is SGHVS and CDR2 is FNYEAQ. The length of the CDR3 is 15 residues. Trimming took 1 base from V and 5 from J; bases not matched to a gene: 6. The CDR3 region has the DNA TGTGCCAGCAGCTTAGAGGTCCAGCGGGGAGATACGCAGTATTTT. Residues: CASSLEVQRGDTQYF.

This clonotype was seen more than once but under ten times. The V gene is TRBV29-1, the J gene TRBJ2-1, with D tentatively TRBD2 (6 bases). Germline assignment: CDR1 SQVTM and CDR2 ANQGSEA. The ends were cut back, 3 bases at V and 9 bases at J, with 15 bases in the middle. This CDR3 is 13 amino acids long. CDR3: CSVEGLFGSEQFF. Here the CDR3 DNA reads TGCAGCGTTGAGGGCTTATTCGGGAGTGAGCAGTTCTTC.

V usage is TRBV12-3 or TRBV12-4 and J usage is TRBJ2-2, with 8 bases lining up with TRBD1. With V trimmed by 7 bases and J by 5 bases, 9 bases remained unmatched. CDR3 length: 15 amino acids. CDR3 region: CASTPDRGGTGELFF. CDR3 bases: TGTGCCAGCACCCCCGACAGGGGAGGAACCGGGGAGCTGTTTTTT.

There are a few counts of this clonotype. V and J are TRBV30 and TRBJ2-1; weak D call: TRBD1 (6 bases). CDR1 is GTSNPN, CDR2 SVGIG, per germline (reference sequence). The CDR3 contains 13 residues. Trimming shortened V by 0 bases and J by 6 bases, and 9 bases separated the two germline ends. The CDR3 sequence is CAWSVGTLNEQFF. The CDR3 bases are TGTGCCTGGAGTGTAGGGACACTCAATGAGCAGTTCTTC.

The CDR3 region is CAWNTLGDEQFF. CDR3 sequence (DNA): TGTGCCTGGAACACTCTTGGGGATGAGCAGTTCTTC. This chain connects TRBV30 to TRBJ2-1; D not resolved. Germline loops: CDR1 GTSNPN, CDR2 SVGIG (reference sequence). The germline V and J ends were trimmed by 4 bases and 8 bases, with 12 bases remaining between them. The CDR3 runs 12 residues.

This clonotype was recorded at least ten times. The chain has TRBV20-1 and TRBJ2-2, with D perhaps TRBD1 (5 bases). This CDR3 is 14 amino acids long. The ends were cut back, 0 bases at V and 6 bases at J, with 11 bases in the middle. Germline V gene data show CDR1 as DFQATT and CDR2 as SNEGSKA (reference sequence). The CDR3 spells CSARDQQGSGELFF. In DNA form, the CDR3 reads TGCAGTGCTAGAGATCAGCAGGGATCCGGGGAGCTGTTTTTT.

This clonotype appeared many times. This chain joins TRBV11-2 and TRBJ2-5; 9 bases are shared with TRBD1. CDR3 size: 14 residues. Germline V gene sequence: CDR1 SGHAT, CDR2 FQNNGV. V shed 4 bases and J 4 bases; nucleotides not matched to a gene: 4. CDR3 sequence: CASSSRTGVETQYF. The CDR3 region has the DNA TGTGCCAGCAGCTCACGGACAGGGGTAGAGACCCAGTACTTC.

The chain uses TRBV18 and TRBJ2-7; D possibly matches TRBD1 or TRBD2 (5 bases each). The CDR3 is made up of 12 amino acids. Per the germline V gene, CDR1 is KGHSH and CDR2 is LQKENI. With 9 bases removed from V and 5 bases from J, the gap between germline ends came to 14 bases. This CDR3 reads CASSGTSNEQYF. CDR3 nucleotide sequence: TGTGCCAGTTCCGGGACCAGCAACGAGCAGTACTTC.